Given below is one TCR beta chain in context. Assay: immunoSEQ multiplex PCR; the TCRdb copy retains only in-frame clones and omits some. This table holds 19,000 or so clones, 75% to 85% found once. These data belong to a study of blood T cell repertoires in COVID-19. Overall study: T cells, B-cell-depleted T cells, or PBMCs supplied cDNA or gDNA.

The TCR was taken from a man older than 75 with acute or convalescent COVID-19. Sequenced sample: peripheral blood.

Here the CDR3 reads CASSRPWTENTEAFF. The DNA for the CDR3 is TGTGCCAGCAGTCGTCCATGGACAGAGAACACTGAAGCTTTCTTT. This chain connects TRBV6-4 to TRBJ1-1, with D possibly TRBD1 on 6 matching bases. Germline V lookup: CDR1 MRHNA, CDR2 SNTAGT. The CDR3 consists of 15 residues. Trimming took off 5 bases at V and 1 base at J, with 14 bases between the two ends.